The following is a T cell receptor beta chain sequence with its context. Measured with immunoSEQ multiplex PCR; TCRdb has only the in-frame clones, and not every one. In the table there are 180,000 or so clones, roughly 93% of which are singletons. The data are from a study of T cell responses to AZD1222 COVID-19 vaccine. V gave up 6 bases and J gave up 0 bases, with 15 bases separating them. The germline V gene encodes CDR1 SGHRS and CDR2 YFSETQ. The CDR3 runs to 15 residues. Sequences were derived from peripheral blood, sampled 28 days after the second dose of the MenACWY control vaccine. This TCR came from an adult who received the MenACWY meningococcal vaccine as a control. V and J are TRBV5-1 and TRBJ1-1; D is perhaps TRBD1 (5 bases). The CDR3 nucleotides read TGCGCCAGCACCGACACCAGGGCGATGAACACTGAAGCTTTCTTT. This translates into CASTDTRAMNTEAFF.